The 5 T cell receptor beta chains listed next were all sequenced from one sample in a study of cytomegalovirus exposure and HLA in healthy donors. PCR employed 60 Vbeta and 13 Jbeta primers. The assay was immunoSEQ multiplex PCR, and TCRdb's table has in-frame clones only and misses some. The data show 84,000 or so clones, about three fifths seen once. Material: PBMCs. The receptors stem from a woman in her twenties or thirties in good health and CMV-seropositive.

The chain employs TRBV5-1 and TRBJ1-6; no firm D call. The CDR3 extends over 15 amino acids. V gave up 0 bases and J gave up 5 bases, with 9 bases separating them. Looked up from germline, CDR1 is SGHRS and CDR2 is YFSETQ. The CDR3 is CASSLEEFHNSPLHF. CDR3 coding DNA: TGCGCCAGCAGCTTGGAGGAGTTCCATAATTCACCCCTCCACTTT.

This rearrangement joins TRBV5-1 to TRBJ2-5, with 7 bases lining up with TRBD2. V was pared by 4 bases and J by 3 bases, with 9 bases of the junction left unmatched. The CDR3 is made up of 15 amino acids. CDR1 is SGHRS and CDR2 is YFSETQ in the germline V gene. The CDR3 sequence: CASSPRRGREETQYF. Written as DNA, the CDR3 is TGCGCCAGCAGCCCGCGGCGGGGGAGAGAAGAGACCCAGTACTTC. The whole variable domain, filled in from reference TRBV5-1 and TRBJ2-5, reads KAGVTQTPRYLIKTRGQQVTLSCSPISGHRSVSWYQQTPGQGLQFLFEYFSETQRNKGNFPGRFSGRQFSNSRSEMNVSTLELGDSALYLCASSPRRGREETQYFGPGTRLLVL.

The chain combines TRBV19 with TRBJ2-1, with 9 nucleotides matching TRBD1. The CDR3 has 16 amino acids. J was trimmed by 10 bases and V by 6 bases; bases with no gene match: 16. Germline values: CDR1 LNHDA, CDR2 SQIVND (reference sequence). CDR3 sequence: CASRKPPGQGSGEQFF. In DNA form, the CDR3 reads TGTGCCAGTAGAAAACCTCCGGGACAGGGTTCGGGGGAGCAGTTCTTC.

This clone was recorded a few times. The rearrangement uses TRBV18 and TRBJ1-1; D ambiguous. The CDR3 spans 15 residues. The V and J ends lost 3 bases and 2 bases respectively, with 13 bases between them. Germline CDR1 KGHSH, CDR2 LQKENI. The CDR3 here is CASSPPPTVNTEAFF. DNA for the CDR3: TGTGCCAGCTCACCTCCCCCCACTGTCAACACTGAAGCTTTCTTT.

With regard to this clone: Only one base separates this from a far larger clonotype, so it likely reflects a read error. CDR3 nucleotides: TGCGCCAGCAGCCCCGTTTTTACTAGCGGGGGTACCTACGAGCAGTACTTC. As protein: CASSPVFTSGGTYEQYF. V and J are TRBV4-1 and TRBJ2-7, with 11 bases fitting TRBD2. Trimming at V came to 4 bases and at J to 2 bases, leaving 10 bases not matched to a gene. CDR1 is MGHRA and CDR2 is YSYEKL in the germline V gene. The CDR3 has 17 amino acids.